Given below is one T cell receptor beta chain in context. The entry originates in a study of blood T cell repertoires in COVID-19. About the study: Acute-phase and convalescent COVID-19 samples originated in the United States, Italy and Spain. Sources were T cells, B-cell-depleted T cells, or PBMCs; the material itself was cDNA or gDNA.

In the original processing: Reference gene primers were amplified, and this amplification served to estimate nucleated cell counts. Libraries were prepared by immunoSEQ multiplex PCR; TCRdb keeps only in-frame clonotypes and omits some of them. From that table come the V and J calls and clone size; the DNA was used to work out D and trimming. The sample lists some 280,000 clones, around four fifths occurring once. The receptor's source is a woman aged 45-59 years with active or convalescent COVID-19. Sequenced: peripheral blood.

The CDR3 nucleotides are TGCGCCAGCAATGACAGGAACTATGGCTACACCTTC. Amino acid sequence: CASNDRNYGYTF. V usage is TRBV4-1 and J usage is TRBJ1-2; D is possibly TRBD1 (6 bases). Germline-derived CDR1 and CDR2 are MGHRA and YSYEKL. The V and J ends lost 7 bases and 2 bases respectively, with 8 bases between them. The CDR3 loop spans 12 amino acids.